A single sample is the source of the 21 T cell receptor beta chains below, sequenced in a study of T cells after yellow fever vaccination. TCRdb re-called the 5' RACE reads through MiXCR, storing one row per CDR3 protein. The table lists approximately 550,000 distinct CDR3 sequences, roughly a fifth of them singletons. The specimen was PBMCs, collected 15 days after the yellow fever booster vaccination. Source of these receptors: a man younger than 40 who received the YFV17D yellow fever vaccine.

This chain connects TRBV20-1 to TRBJ2-1, with TRBD1 identical over 8 bases. CDR3 length: 12 residues. V gave up 3 bases and J gave up 6 bases; unmatched junction bases: 1. The germline V gene has CDR1 DFQATT and CDR2 SNEGSKA (reference sequence). CDR3: CSARTGVNEQFF. The CDR3 coding sequence is TGCAGTGCTAGGACAGGGGTCAATGAGCAGTTCTTC.

In this sample, this clonotype turned up a few times. The chain is built from TRBV20-1 and TRBJ2-3; TRBD1 might be the D (5 bases). Germline CDR1 and CDR2: DFQATT and SNEGSKA (reference sequence). V lost 4 bases, J lost 0 bases, and 17 bases lay in between. The CDR3 contains 16 residues. The CDR3 DNA is TGCAGTGCTACTGGACAAATGATGGGTAGCACAGATACGCAGTATTTT. Translated: CSATGQMMGSTDTQYF.

V is TRBV15 and J is TRBJ2-2, with D perhaps TRBD1 (5 bases). CDR1 and CDR2 (germline): LNHNV, YYDKDF (reference sequence). The CDR3 has 15 residues. Trimming left V 3 bases short and J 6 bases short, with 14 bases between. CDR3 region: CATSSSQAPPGELFF. CDR3 sequence (DNA): TGTGCCACCAGCAGTTCACAGGCCCCACCCGGGGAGCTGTTTTTT.

On this clonotype: The conserved closing phenylalanine or tryptophan is absent in this CDR3, likely reflecting a read error. This chain joins TRBV27 and TRBJ2-7; tentatively, D is TRBD2 (6 bases). This CDR3 spans 13 amino acids. The V gene's germline CDR1 is MNHEY and CDR2 SMNVEV (reference sequence). Deletions cut 4 bases from V and 5 bases from J, with 12 bases between. CDR3 bases: TGTGCCAGCAGTTACGGGGACTCTAACGAGCAGTACCTC. Translated: CASSYGDSNEQYL.

In the case of this clonotype: A read error is possible here, since a much larger clone lies one base away. This sequence joins TRBV6-2 or TRBV6-3 and TRBJ2-3; D call uncertain. CDR1 is MNHEY and CDR2 is SVGEGT in the germline V gene. The germline V and J ends were trimmed by 5 bases and 0 bases, with 9 bases remaining between them. The CDR3 spans 14 residues. CDR3 sequence reads: CASSDEGSTDTQYF. The CDR3 DNA reads TGTGCCAGCAGTGATGAAGGAAGCACAGATACGCAGTATTTT.

This clonotype has a handful of counts. The V call is TRBV6-6, the J call TRBJ2-1; 8 bases align to TRBD2. The V segment lost 10 bases and the J segment 4 bases; nucleotides outside the gene matches: 6. The CDR3 runs 13 residues. Germline values: CDR1 MNHNY, CDR2 SVGAGI (reference sequence). As DNA, the CDR3 is TGTGCCACACAGCGGGAGTCGTACAATGAGCAGTTCTTC. This encodes CATQRESYNEQFF.

J is TRBJ2-3 and V is TRBV20-1; 10 bases are shared with TRBD2. V lost 6 bases to trimming and J lost 2 bases; unmatched junction nucleotides: 2. Germline CDR1 DFQATT, CDR2 SNEGSKA (reference sequence). The CDR3 has 13 amino acids. The CDR3 DNA follows: TGCAGTGCCAGCGGGAGGGCCACAGATACGCAGTATTTT. This translates into CSASGRATDTQYF.

A single count supports this clonotype. V and J are TRBV20-1 and TRBJ2-7, with TRBD1 as a possible D gene (6 bases). The CDR3 is made up of 13 amino acids. Germline V gene data show CDR1 as DFQATT and CDR2 as SNEGSKA (reference sequence). V was trimmed by 8 bases and J by 0 bases, leaving 14 bases between them. CDR3 amino acids: CSSMTGFSYEQYF. The DNA for the CDR3 is TGCAGTTCTATGACAGGTTTCTCCTACGAGCAGTACTTC.

This rearrangement joins TRBV7-2 to TRBJ2-5; D is unclear. The CDR3 extends over 12 amino acids. With 4 bases removed from V and 10 bases from J, the gap between germline ends came to 13 bases. Germline V gives CDR1 SGHTA, CDR2 FQGNSA. The CDR3 DNA follows: TGTGCCAGCAGCTATCTCCATTTCGTCCAGTACTTC. Translation gives CASSYLHFVQYF.

The V call is TRBV20-1, the J call TRBJ2-4; D not resolved. Germline V gives CDR1 DFQATT, CDR2 SNEGSKA (reference sequence). This CDR3 is 15 amino acids long. V dropped 4 bases and J dropped 0 bases, with 13 bases sitting between them. The CDR3 bases are TGCAGTGCTACTCCGAGTCCTGTAGCCAAAAACATTCAGTACTTC. Translated, it gives CSATPSPVAKNIQYF.

V and J are TRBV27 and TRBJ2-5; D is unclear. V was clipped by 5 bases and J by 5 bases, with 12 bases between them. CDR3 length: 13 amino acids. The germline CDR1 and CDR2 sequences are MNHEY and SMNVEV (reference sequence). The CDR3 DNA sequence: TGTGCCAGCAGTCGAGAGCCAAGGGAGACCCAGTACTTC. Translation gives CASSREPRETQYF.

This clonotype was seen a handful of times. The rearrangement uses TRBV12-3 or TRBV12-4 and TRBJ1-5; D is unresolved. V lost 1 base, J lost 8 bases, and 18 bases lay in between. The CDR3 has 16 residues. The CDR3 sequence is CASSLEGSSNGEPQHF. The CDR3 region has the DNA TGTGCCAGCAGTTTAGAGGGCAGCTCCAATGGCGAGCCCCAGCATTTT.

The chain carries TRBV10-3 and TRBJ2-1; D is possibly TRBD2 (5 bases). The germline V gene has CDR1 ENHRY and CDR2 SYGVKD. The CDR3 contains 14 residues. V dropped 6 bases and J dropped 9 bases, with 18 bases sitting between them. CDR3 sequence (DNA): TGTGCCATCAGCGGACTTTACCCCGATTTTGAGCAGTTCTTC. Translation: CAISGLYPDFEQFF.

The chain carries TRBV27 and TRBJ2-7, with a possible D match to TRBD1 (8 bases). The CDR3 sequence is 18 residues long. In germline, CDR1 is MNHEY, CDR2 SMNVEV (reference sequence). With 2 bases removed from V and 0 bases from J, the gap between germline ends came to 20 bases. The chain's CDR3 is CASSLRTGPQRDSYEQYF. For the CDR3, the DNA is TGTGCCAGCAGTTTAAGGACAGGGCCCCAGCGGGACTCCTACGAGCAGTACTTC.

CDR3 DNA: TGTGCCAGCAGTTACTCGATTTTTAGTCAGCCCCAGCATTTT. Its translation: CASSYSIFSQPQHF. V gene TRBV6-5 combines with J gene TRBJ1-5; D uncertain. The germline V and J ends were trimmed by 0 bases and 6 bases, with 9 bases remaining between them. The CDR3 totals 14 residues. Germline CDR1 MNHEY, CDR2 SVGAGI.

The V call is TRBV7-8, the J call TRBJ2-2, with 8 bases aligning to TRBD1. Germline V gene sequence: CDR1 SGHVS, CDR2 FQNEAQ. The junction had 6 bases not matched to a gene; V was cut back by 3 bases and J by 6 bases. This CDR3 is built from 15 residues. CDR3 bases: TGTGCCAGCAGCTTTGTTACACAGGGGGCCGGGGAGCTGTTTTTT. This gives the protein CASSFVTQGAGELFF.

Only a few counts were recorded for this clonotype. The chain joins TRBV20-1 to TRBJ2-5; the match to TRBD2 covers 15 bases. Per the germline V gene, CDR1 is DFQATT and CDR2 is SNEGSKA (reference sequence). The CDR3 has 14 residues. The J segment lost 5 bases and the V segment lost 6 bases, leaving 4 bases of the junction unmatched. The CDR3 DNA sequence: TGCAGTGCCGGACTAGCGGGAGGGTCGGAGACCCAGTACTTC. Amino acid sequence: CSAGLAGGSETQYF.

This clonotype was picked up many times. The junction differs from germline at one of its ends, possibly a read error. V gene TRBV12-3 or TRBV12-4 combines with J gene TRBJ2-7; no clear D gene. The CDR3 consists of 11 residues. CDR3 bases: TGTGCCAGCAGTTTAGCGAGAGATATAGACTTC. Translation: CASSLARDIDF.

The V gene is TRBV20-1, the J gene TRBJ2-3; no reliable D call. V was trimmed by 3 bases and J by 0 bases, leaving 16 bases between them. The CDR3 contains 16 residues. CDR1 is DFQATT, CDR2 SNEGSKA, per germline (reference sequence). DNA for the CDR3: TGCAGTGCTAGCCCGCCTCTACTCCACAGCACAGATACGCAGTATTTT. Translation: CSASPPLLHSTDTQYF.

Only a few counts were recorded for this clonotype. The gene calls are TRBV3-1 and TRBJ1-2; unclear D gene. This CDR3 region has 12 residues. The V gene lost 2 bases and the J gene lost 7 bases, with 8 bases spanning the gap. In germline, CDR1 is LGHDT, CDR2 YNNKEL (reference sequence). The CDR3 sequence is CASSQRVTGYTF. DNA of the CDR3: TGTGCCAGCAGCCAACGGGTGACTGGCTACACCTTC.

The chain has TRBV7-9 and TRBJ1-1; D is uncertain. This CDR3 has 12 amino acids. The V and J ends lost 11 bases and 8 bases respectively, with 18 bases between them. Germline assignment: CDR1 SEHNR and CDR2 FQNEAQ (reference sequence). The CDR3 sequence is CAVGPGSNEAFF. DNA of the CDR3: TGTGCCGTTGGGCCGGGGAGTAACGAAGCTTTCTTT.